This TCR beta chain was retrieved from a study of blood T cell repertoires in COVID-19. In the study overall: Some COVID-19 samples were acute and others convalescent; all came from the United States, Italy and Spain. T cells, B-cell-depleted T cells, or PBMCs provided the cDNA or gDNA that served as material.

Germline trimming cut 11 bases from V and 2 bases from J; bases unmatched to any gene: 7. The CDR3 sequence is 13 residues long. Germline CDR1 is MNHNS and CDR2 is SASEGT. Per the study methods: From reference gene primer amplification, estimates of nucleated cell counts were derived. Profiling relied on immunoSEQ multiplex PCR, and the TCRdb table lists in-frame clones only, not all of them. V and J calls and clone size follow that table, whereas D and trimming were derived from the DNA. The repertoire holds some 320,000 clones, with around 87% as singletons. This TCR derives from a woman between 45 and 65 years old who had recovered from COVID-19. The chain links TRBV6-1 to TRBJ2-3; 7 positions match TRBD1. Sequenced material: peripheral blood. The DNA of the CDR3 is TGTGCCGTATGGGACAGAAACACAGATACGCAGTATTTT. It is translated as CAVWDRNTDTQYF.